A selection of T cell receptor beta chains follows, all from one sample in a study of blood T cell repertoires in COVID-19. The assay was immunoSEQ multiplex PCR, and TCRdb's table has in-frame clones only and misses some. The data show about 360,000 clones, with less than 90% seen just once and under 8.5% held by the top ten. Sequencing was carried out using peripheral blood. The receptors derive from a woman between 55 and 75 years old with COVID-19, enrolled during active disease. Both conserved end residues are trimmed from each CDR3.

J gene	V gene	CDR3 protein
TRBJ2-2	TRBV5-1	ASSLGTGVGELF
TRBJ2-5	TRBV5-1	ASSVMTSGTQETQY
TRBJ1-1	TRBV27	ASSLSFRTLLLGGNTEAF
TRBJ2-7	TRBV11-2	ASSLVTIHEQY
TRBJ2-5	TRBV11-2	ASSRRRVQETQY
TRBJ1-4	TRBV4-2	ASSQDGGASNEKLF
TRBJ2-7	TRBV7-8	ASSPRLAGNSYEQY
TRBJ2-5	TRBV7-2	ASTFPGFLAQY
TRBJ2-7	TRBV7-3	ASSLGPGSYEQY
TRBJ1-2	TRBV4-1	ASSQTQGEGYGYT
TRBJ1-1	TRBV15	ATSSWTGQTEAF
TRBJ2-7	TRBV7-6	ASSLGQGDTYEQY
TRBJ1-2	TRBV5-6	ASSSGLNGYT
TRBJ1-5	TRBV20-1	SANTASTQH
TRBJ2-5	TRBV30	AWSLGGPRETQY
TRBJ1-2	TRBV27	ASSLKTGLDYYGYT
TRBJ2-1	TRBV19	ASRKQGATYEQF
TRBJ1-2	TRBV9	ASSVEAGLYGYT
TRBJ1-3	TRBV9	ASSEGEGNTIY
TRBJ2-4	TRBV5-1	ASSPGQGGNIQY
TRBJ2-6	TRBV9	ASSVPGAGANVLT
TRBJ1-2	TRBV6-2/TRBV6-3	ASSRGDRYYGYT
TRBJ2-2	TRBV9	ASNPHPETGELF
TRBJ2-2	TRBV9	ASSPRQGDTGELF
TRBJ1-1	TRBV11-3	ASSWGQGETNTEAF
TRBJ1-3	TRBV12-5	ASGFPSDRASGNTIY
TRBJ1-5	TRBV6-1	ASSEEQGWDQPQH